The 5 T cell receptor beta chains given below trace back to one sample, sequenced in a study of Graves' ophthalmopathy and Graves' hyperthyroidism. Amplified TCR beta CDR3 regions were obtained using RNA transcripts as template. HTBI-primed RT-PCR formed the first round, and a multiplex PCR formed the second. TCRdb called the multiplex PCR reads again in MiXCR, with one record for every CDR3 protein. In the table there are approximately 1.2 million distinct CDR3 sequences, less than 45% of which are singletons. Sequenced material: peripheral blood or thyroid tissue (not recorded which). The receptors stem from an adult man with Graves' hyperthyroidism.

This chain uses TRBV28 with TRBJ2-7; 8 bases agree with TRBD2. V shed 3 bases, J shed 6 bases, and the junction held 13 bases outside the gene matches. The CDR3 is 16 residues long. Germline CDR1 reads MDHEN; CDR2 reads SYDVKM. CDR3 amino acids: CASSFPSGSRGGEQYF. The CDR3 DNA sequence: TGTGCCAGCAGTTTTCCCAGCGGGAGTCGGGGGGGCGAGCAGTACTTC.

To note about this clonotype: A much larger clone differs from this one at a single base, so this may be a read error. The rearrangement links TRBV5-1 to TRBJ2-7, with 7 bases identical to TRBD2. Per germline, CDR1 SGHRS and CDR2 YFSETQ. The CDR3 totals 15 residues. Losses at the gene ends were 1 base for V and 5 bases for J; bases not matched to a gene: 9. CDR3: CASSLRASRGDEQYF. The CDR3, as DNA: TGCGCCAGCAGCTTGCGCGCTAGCCGGGGGGACGAGCAGTACTTC.

The CDR3 loop reads CASSALRARGQGDISMNTEAFF. In nucleotides, the CDR3 is TGTGCCAGCAGCGCCCTGCGGGCCAGGGGACAGGGGGACATTAGCATGAACACTGAAGCTTTCTTT. The chain links TRBV9 to TRBJ1-1, with 11 bases that match TRBD1. From germline, CDR1 is SGDLS and CDR2 YYNGEE. The CDR3 covers 22 residues. The J segment lost 0 bases and the V segment lost 3 bases, leaving 22 bases of the junction unmatched.

V gene TRBV19 combines with J gene TRBJ2-2; D may correspond to TRBD1 or TRBD2 (5 bases each). V was trimmed by 11 bases and J by 5 bases, leaving 21 bases between them. Germline V lookup: CDR1 LNHDA, CDR2 SQIVND (reference sequence). This CDR3 has 15 amino acids. CDR3 coding DNA: TGTGCCGTGGGGCGATTTCGGGGTCGTACCGGGGAGCTGTTTTTT. Amino acids: CAVGRFRGRTGELFF.

In the case of this clonotype: This may stem from a read error, because a much larger clone lies one nucleotide away. V gene TRBV30 combines with J gene TRBJ1-1; D call uncertain. V lost 2 bases and J 1 base, leaving 2 bases between the germline ends. Looked up from germline, CDR1 is GTSNPN and CDR2 is SVGIG (reference sequence). This CDR3 has 11 amino acids. The CDR3: CAWSKNTEAFF. The CDR3 bases are TGTGCCTGGAGTAAGAACACTGAAGCTTTCTTT.